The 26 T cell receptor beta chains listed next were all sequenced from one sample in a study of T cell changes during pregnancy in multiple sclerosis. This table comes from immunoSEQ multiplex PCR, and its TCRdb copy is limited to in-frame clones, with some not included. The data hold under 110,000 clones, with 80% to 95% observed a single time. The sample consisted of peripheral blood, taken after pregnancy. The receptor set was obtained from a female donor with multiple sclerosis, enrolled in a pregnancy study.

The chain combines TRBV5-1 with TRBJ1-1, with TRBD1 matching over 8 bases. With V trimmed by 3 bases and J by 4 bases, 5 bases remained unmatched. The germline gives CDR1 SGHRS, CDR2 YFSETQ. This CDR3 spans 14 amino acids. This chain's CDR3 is CASSWSTGGTEAFF. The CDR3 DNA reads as TGCGCCAGCAGCTGGTCAACAGGGGGCACTGAAGCTTTCTTT.

CDR3 sequence (DNA): TGTGCCAGCAAGGGAAATTACGGGGGGATATCGTTCTTC. Encoded protein: CASKGNYGGISFF. V usage is TRBV6-1 and J usage is TRBJ2-1; the match to TRBD2 covers 7 bases. Germline V gene data show CDR1 as MNHNS and CDR2 as SASEGT. With V trimmed by 7 bases and J by 15 bases, 15 bases remained unmatched. The CDR3 totals 13 residues.

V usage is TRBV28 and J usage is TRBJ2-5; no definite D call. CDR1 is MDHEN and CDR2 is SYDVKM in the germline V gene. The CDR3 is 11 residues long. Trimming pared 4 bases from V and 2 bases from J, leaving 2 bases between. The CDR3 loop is CASSSQETQYF. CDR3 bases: TGTGCCAGCAGTTCTCAAGAGACCCAGTACTTC.

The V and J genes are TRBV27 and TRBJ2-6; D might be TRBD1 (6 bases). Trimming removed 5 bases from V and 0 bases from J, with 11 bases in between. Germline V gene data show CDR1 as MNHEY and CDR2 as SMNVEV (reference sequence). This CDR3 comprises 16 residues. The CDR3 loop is CASSPGQRSGANVLTF. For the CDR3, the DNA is TGTGCCAGCAGTCCGGGACAACGCTCTGGGGCCAACGTCCTGACTTTC.

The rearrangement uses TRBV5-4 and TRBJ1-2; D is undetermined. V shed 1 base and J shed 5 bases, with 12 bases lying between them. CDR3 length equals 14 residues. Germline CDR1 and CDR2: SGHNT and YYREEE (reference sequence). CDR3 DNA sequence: TGTGCCAGCAGCTTGCCAAGTACTATTTATGGCTACACCTTC. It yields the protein CASSLPSTIYGYTF.

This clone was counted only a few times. CDR3 residues: CATGDLYTGELFF. The DNA for the CDR3 is TGTGCCACCGGGGACTTATACACCGGGGAGCTGTTTTTT. V gene TRBV19 combines with J gene TRBJ2-2; D possibly corresponds to TRBD2 (6 bases). With 10 bases removed from V and 3 bases from J, the gap between germline ends came to 12 bases. Germline V gives CDR1 LNHDA, CDR2 SQIVND (reference sequence). This CDR3 is built from 13 residues.

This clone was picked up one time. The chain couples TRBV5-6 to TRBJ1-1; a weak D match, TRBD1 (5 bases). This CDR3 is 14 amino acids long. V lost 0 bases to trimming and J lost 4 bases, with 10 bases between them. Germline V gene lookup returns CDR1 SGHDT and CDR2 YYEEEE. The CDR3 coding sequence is TGTGCCAGCAGCTTGGAATTGGGGGGCACTGAAGCTTTCTTT. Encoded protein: CASSLELGGTEAFF.

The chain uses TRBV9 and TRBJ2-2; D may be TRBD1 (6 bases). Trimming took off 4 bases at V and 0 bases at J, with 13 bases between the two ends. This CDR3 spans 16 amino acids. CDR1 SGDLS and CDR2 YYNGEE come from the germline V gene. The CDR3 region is CASSLNRVSNTGELFF. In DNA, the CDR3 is TGTGCCAGCAGCCTAAACAGGGTTTCGAACACCGGGGAGCTGTTTTTT. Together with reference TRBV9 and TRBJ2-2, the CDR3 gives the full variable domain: DSGVTQTPKHLITATGQRVTLRCSPRSGDLSVYWYQQSLDQGLQFLIQYYNGEERAKGNILERFSAQQFPDLHSELNLSSLELGDSALYFCASSLNRVSNTGELFFGEGSRLTVL.

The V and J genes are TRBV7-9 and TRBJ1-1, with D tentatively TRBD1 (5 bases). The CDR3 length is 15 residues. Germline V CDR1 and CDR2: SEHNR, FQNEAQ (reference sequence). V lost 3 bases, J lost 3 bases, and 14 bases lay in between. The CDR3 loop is CASSLGGDSDTEAFF. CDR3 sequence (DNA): TGTGCCAGCAGCTTGGGGGGGGATTCGGACACTGAAGCTTTCTTT.

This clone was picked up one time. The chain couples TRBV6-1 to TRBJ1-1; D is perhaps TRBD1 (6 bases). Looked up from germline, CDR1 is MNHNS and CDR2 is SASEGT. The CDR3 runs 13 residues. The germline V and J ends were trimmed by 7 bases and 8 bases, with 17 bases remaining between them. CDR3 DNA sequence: TGTGCCAGCACCCACGCGGGGGCGGGGGAAGCTTTCTTT. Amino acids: CASTHAGAGEAFF.

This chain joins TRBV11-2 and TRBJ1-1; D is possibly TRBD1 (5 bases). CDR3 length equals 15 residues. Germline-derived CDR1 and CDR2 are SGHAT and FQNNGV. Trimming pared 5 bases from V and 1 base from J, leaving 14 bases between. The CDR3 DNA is TGTGCCAGCAGCATTACAGGTTTGGGGAACACTGAAGCTTTCTTT. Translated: CASSITGLGNTEAFF.

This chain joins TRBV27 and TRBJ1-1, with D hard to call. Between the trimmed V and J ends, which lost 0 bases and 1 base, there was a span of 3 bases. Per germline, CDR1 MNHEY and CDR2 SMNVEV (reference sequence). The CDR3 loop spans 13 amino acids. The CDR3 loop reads CASSLSANTEAFF. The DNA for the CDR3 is TGTGCCAGCAGTTTATCGGCGAACACTGAAGCTTTCTTT.

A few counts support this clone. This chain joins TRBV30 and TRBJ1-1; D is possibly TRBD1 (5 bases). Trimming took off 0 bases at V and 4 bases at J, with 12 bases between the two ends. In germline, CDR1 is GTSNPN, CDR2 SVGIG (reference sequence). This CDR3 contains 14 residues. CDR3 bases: TGTGCCTGGAGTGTATTTCTGGGGGGCACTGAAGCTTTCTTT. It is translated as CAWSVFLGGTEAFF.

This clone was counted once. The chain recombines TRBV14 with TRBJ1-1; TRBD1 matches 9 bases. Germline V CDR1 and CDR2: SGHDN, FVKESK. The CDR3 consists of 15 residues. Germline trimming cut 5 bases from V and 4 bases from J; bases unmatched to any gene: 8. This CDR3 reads CASSSYRGQGTEAFF. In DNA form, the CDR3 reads TGTGCCAGCAGCTCGTACAGGGGGCAGGGCACTGAAGCTTTCTTT.

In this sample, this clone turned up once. CDR3 in amino acids: CASSSTDTSYNEQFF. The CDR3, as DNA: TGCGCCAGCAGCTCGACGGACACTTCCTACAATGAGCAGTTCTTC. V gene TRBV5-1 combines with J gene TRBJ2-1; the D gene is possibly TRBD1 (5 bases). The CDR3 has 15 amino acids. Per germline, CDR1 SGHRS and CDR2 YFSETQ. V shed 3 bases and J shed 1 base, with 11 bases lying between them.

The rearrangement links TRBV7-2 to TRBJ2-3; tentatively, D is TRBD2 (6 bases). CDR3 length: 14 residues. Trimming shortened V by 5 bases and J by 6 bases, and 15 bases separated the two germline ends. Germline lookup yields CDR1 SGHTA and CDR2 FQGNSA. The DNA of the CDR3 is TGTGCCAGCAGCATATCGACTAGATCCGATACGCAGTATTTT. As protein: CASSISTRSDTQYF.

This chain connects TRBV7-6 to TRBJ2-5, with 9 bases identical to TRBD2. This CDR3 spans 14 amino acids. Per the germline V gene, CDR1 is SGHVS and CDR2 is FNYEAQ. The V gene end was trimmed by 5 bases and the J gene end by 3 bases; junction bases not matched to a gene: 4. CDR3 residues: CASSHPSGEETQYF. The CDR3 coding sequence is TGTGCCAGCAGCCACCCTAGCGGGGAAGAGACCCAGTACTTC.

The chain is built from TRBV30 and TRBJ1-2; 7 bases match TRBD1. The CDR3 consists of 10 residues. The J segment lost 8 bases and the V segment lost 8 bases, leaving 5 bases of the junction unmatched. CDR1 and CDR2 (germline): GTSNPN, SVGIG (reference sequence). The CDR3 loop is CAGDSNGYTF. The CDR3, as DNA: TGTGCCGGGGACAGCAACGGCTACACCTTC.

The DNA for the CDR3 is TGTGCCAGCAGCGCCCGACAAGGACAAACCCACAATGAGCAGTTCTTC. The encoded protein is CASSARQGQTHNEQFF. The chain combines TRBV7-8 with TRBJ2-1; a possible D gene is TRBD1 (5 bases). The CDR3 is 16 residues long. V lost 5 bases to trimming and J lost 5 bases, with 19 bases between them. Looked up from germline, CDR1 is SGHVS and CDR2 is FQNEAQ.

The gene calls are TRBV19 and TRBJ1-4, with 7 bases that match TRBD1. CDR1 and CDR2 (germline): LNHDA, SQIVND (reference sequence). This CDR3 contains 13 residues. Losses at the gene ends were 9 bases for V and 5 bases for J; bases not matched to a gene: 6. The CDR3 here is CASGQVSNEKLFF. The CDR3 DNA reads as TGTGCCAGCGGACAGGTATCGAATGAAAAACTGTTTTTT.

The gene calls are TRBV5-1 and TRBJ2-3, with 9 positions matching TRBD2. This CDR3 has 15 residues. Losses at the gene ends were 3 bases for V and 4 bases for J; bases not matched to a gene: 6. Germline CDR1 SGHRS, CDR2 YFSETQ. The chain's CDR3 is CASSSQRGAPDTQYF. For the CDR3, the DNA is TGCGCCAGCAGCTCCCAGCGGGGGGCCCCAGATACGCAGTATTTT. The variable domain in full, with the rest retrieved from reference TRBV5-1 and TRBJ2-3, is KAGVTQTPRYLIKTRGQQVTLSCSPISGHRSVSWYQQTPGQGLQFLFEYFSETQRNKGNFPGRFSGRQFSNSRSEMNVSTLELGDSALYLCASSSQRGAPDTQYFGPGTRLTVL.

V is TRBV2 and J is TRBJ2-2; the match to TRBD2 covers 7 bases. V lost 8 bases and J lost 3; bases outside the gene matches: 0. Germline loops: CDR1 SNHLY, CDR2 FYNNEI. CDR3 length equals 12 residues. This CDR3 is CASGLDTGELFF. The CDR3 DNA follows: TGTGCCAGCGGACTAGACACCGGGGAGCTGTTTTTT.

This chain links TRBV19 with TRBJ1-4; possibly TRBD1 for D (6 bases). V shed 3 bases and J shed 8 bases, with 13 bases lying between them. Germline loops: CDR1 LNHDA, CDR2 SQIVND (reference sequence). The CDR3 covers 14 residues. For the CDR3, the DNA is TGTGCCAGTAGTATTGGGGGCGGCGGGGAAAAACTGTTTTTT. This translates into CASSIGGGGEKLFF.

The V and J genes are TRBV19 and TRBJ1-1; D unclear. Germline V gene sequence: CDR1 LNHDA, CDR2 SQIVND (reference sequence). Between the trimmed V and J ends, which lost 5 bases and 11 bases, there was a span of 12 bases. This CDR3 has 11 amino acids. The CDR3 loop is CASSLRQSAFF. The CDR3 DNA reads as TGTGCCAGTAGTCTCCGACAAAGTGCTTTCTTT.

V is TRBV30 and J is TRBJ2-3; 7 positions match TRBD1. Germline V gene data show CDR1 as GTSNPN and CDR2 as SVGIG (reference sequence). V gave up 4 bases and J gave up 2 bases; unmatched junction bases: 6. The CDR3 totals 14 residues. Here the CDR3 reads CAWKGDRHTDTQYF. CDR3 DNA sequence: TGTGCCTGGAAAGGGGACAGACACACAGATACGCAGTATTTT.

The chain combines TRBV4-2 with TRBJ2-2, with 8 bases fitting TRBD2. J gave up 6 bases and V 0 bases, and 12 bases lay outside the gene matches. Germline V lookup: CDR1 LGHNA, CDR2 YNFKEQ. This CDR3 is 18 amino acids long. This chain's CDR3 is CASSQDVGAGALAGELFF. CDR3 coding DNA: TGTGCCAGCAGCCAAGATGTCGGAGCGGGAGCATTGGCCGGGGAGCTGTTTTTT.